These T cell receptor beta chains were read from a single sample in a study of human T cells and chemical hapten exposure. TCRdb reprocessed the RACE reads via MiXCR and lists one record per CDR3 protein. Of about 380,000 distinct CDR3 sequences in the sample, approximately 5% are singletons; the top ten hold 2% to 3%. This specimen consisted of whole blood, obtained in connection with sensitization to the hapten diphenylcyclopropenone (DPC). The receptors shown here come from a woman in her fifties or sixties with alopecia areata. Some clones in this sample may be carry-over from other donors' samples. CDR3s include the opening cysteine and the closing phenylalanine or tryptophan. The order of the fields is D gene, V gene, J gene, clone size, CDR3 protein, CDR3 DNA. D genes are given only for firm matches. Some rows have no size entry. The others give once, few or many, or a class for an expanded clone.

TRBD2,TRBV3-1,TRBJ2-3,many,CASSLGSGGGTDTQYF,TGTGCCAGCAGCCTCGGTAGCGGGGGCGGCACAGATACGCAGTATTTT
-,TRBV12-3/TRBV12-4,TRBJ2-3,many,CASRPIGSDTQYF,TGTGCCAGCAGACCCATCGGTTCAGATACGCAGTATTTT
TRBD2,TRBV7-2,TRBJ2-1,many,CASSPTGTRRNEQFF,TGTGCCAGCAGCCCTACCGGGACTAGACGCAATGAGCAGTTCTTC
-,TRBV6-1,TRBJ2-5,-,CASSARDPKETQYF,TGTGCCAGCAGTGCCCGGGACCCAAAAGAGACCCAGTACTTC
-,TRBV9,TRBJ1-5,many,CASSVEGGQPQHF,TGTGCCAGCAGCGTAGAGGGGGGTCAGCCCCAGCATTTT
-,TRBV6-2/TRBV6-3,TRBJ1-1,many,CASSTENTEAFF,TGTGCCAGCAGTACGGAGAACACTGAAGCTTTCTTT
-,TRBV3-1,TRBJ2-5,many,CASSPDFQETQYF,TGTGCCAGCAGCCCGGACTTTCAAGAGACCCAGTACTTC
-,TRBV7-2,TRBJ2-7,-,CASSPSLSEQYF,TGTGCCAGCAGCCCCTCCCTCTCGGAGCAGTACTTC
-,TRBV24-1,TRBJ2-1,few,CATSDSSQRVNNEQFF,TGTGCCACCAGTGATTCCAGCCAGCGGGTAAACAATGAGCAGTTCTTC
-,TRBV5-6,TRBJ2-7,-,CASTAEGYEQYF,TGTGCCAGCACCGCTGAGGGGTACGAGCAGTACTTC
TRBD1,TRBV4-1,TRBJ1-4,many,CASRQTGQGLEKLFF,TGCGCCAGCAGACAAACGGGACAGGGCTTAGAAAAACTGTTTTTT
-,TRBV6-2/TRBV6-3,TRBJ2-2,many,CASSIGGELFF,TGTGCCAGCAGTATCGGCGGGGAGCTGTTTTTT
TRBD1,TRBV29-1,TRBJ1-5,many,CSVKFQGAQPQHF,TGCAGCGTTAAGTTTCAGGGGGCCCAGCCCCAGCATTTT
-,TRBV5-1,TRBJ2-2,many,CASNSQTNHGELFF,TGCGCCAGCAATTCTCAGACTAACCACGGGGAGCTGTTTTTT
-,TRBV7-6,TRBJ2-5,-,CASAYRDQETQYF,TGTGCCAGCGCCTACAGGGATCAAGAGACCCAGTACTTC
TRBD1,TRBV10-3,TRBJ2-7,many,CAIVGTGGTKYF,TGTGCCATCGTCGGGACAGGGGGCACTAAGTACTTC
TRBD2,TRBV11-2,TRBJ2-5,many,CASSLDPGLAGLYF,TGTGCCAGCAGCTTAGATCCCGGACTAGCGGGACTGTACTTC
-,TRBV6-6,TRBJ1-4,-,CASSYRSNEKLSF,TGTGCCAGCAGTTACAGGAGTAATGAAAAACTGTCTTTT
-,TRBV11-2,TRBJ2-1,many,CASSFGPINEQFF,TGTGCCAGCAGCTTCGGACCTATTAATGAGCAGTTCTTC
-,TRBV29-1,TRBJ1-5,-,CSATTGGQPQHF,TGCAGCGCTACTACCGGTGGCCAGCCCCAGCATTTT
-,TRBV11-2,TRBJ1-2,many,CASSLDVSLRGYTF,TGTGCCAGCAGCTTAGATGTCAGTTTACGAGGCTACACCTTC
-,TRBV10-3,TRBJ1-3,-,CASGAGSGNTIYF,TGTGCCAGCGGGGCAGGCTCTGGAAACACCATATATTTT
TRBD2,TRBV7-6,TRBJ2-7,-,CASSSPWGGADEQYF,TGTGCCAGCAGCTCCCCCTGGGGAGGGGCGGACGAGCAGTACTTC
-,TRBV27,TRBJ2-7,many,CASSSNYEQYF,TGTGCCAGCAGCTCGAATTACGAGCAGTACTTC
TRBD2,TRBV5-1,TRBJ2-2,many,CASSLELAGGPAGELFF,TGCGCCAGCAGCTTGGAACTAGCGGGAGGGCCGGCCGGGGAGCTGTTTTTT
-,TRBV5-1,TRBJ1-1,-,CASSLNQGNTEAFF,TGCGCCAGCAGCTTGAATCAAGGGAACACTGAAGCTTTCTTT
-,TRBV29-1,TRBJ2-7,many,CSAGTPSEQYF,TGCAGCGCCGGGACACCGTCCGAGCAGTACTTC
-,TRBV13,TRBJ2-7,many,CASSSTDLPHRVTPYEQYF,TGTGCCAGCAGCTCCACCGACCTACCCCACAGGGTAACTCCTTACGAGCAGTACTTC
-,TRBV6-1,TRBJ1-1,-,CASTARGRGRESDTEAFF,TGTGCCAGCACGGCTCGGGGACGGGGCAGGGAAAGTGACACTGAAGCTTTCTTT
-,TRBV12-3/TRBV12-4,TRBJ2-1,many,CASSSVPARPFF,TGTGCCAGCAGTTCCGTCCCCGCTCGACCGTTCTTC
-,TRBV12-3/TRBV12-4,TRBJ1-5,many,CASSPARGPGNQPQHF,TGTGCCAGCAGTCCCGCCCGGGGGCCGGGGAATCAGCCCCAGCATTTT
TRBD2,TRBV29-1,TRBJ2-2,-,CSAMGGLARAGELFF,TGCAGCGCCATGGGGGGACTAGCCCGTGCCGGGGAGCTGTTTTTT
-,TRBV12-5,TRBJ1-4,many,CVQNPDNNEKLFF,TGTGTTCAGAACCCAGACAATAATGAAAAACTGTTTTTT
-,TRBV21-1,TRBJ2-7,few,CASSKGIRTGPYEQYF,TGTGCCAGCAGCAAAGGAATAAGAACAGGGCCCTACGAGCAGTACTTC
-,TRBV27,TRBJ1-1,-,CASSYVGDRTEAFF,TGTGCCAGCAGTTACGTTGGGGACCGCACTGAAGCTTTCTTT
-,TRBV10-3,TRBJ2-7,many,CAIKSSSYEQYF,TGTGCCATCAAGAGCAGCTCCTACGAGCAGTACTTC
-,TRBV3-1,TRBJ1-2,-,CASSPGTEFYGYTF,TGTGCCAGCAGCCCGGGGACGGAGTTCTATGGCTACACCTTC
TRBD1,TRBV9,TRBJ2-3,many,CASSEGGSPSTDTQYF,TGTGCCAGCAGCGAAGGGGGCAGCCCAAGCACAGATACGCAGTATTTT
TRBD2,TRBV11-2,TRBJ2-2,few,CASSLRSGTSGRKGSGELFF,TGTGCCAGCAGCTTGCGTTCCGGGACTAGCGGGAGGAAGGGTAGCGGGGAGCTGTTTTTT
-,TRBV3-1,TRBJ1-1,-,CASSQTGVTEAFF,TGTGCCAGCAGCCAAACGGGGGTCACTGAAGCTTTCTTT
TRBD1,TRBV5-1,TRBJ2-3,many,CASSLGDRRTDTQYF,TGCGCCAGCAGCTTGGGGGACAGACGCACAGATACGCAGTATTTT
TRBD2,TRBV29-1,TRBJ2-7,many,CSVEVGGAFSYEQYF,TGCAGCGTTGAAGTCGGGGGGGCGTTCTCCTACGAGCAGTACTTC
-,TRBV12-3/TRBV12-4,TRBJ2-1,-,CASSLVLVVEQFF,TGTGCCAGCAGTTTAGTGCTAGTTGTTGAGCAGTTCTTC
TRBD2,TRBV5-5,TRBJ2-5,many,CASSVLAGGGQETQYF,TGTGCCAGCAGCGTGTTAGCGGGAGGGGGGCAAGAGACCCAGTACTTC
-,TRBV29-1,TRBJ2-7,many,CSVHTGSDYEQYF,TGCAGCGTTCACACAGGGAGCGACTACGAGCAGTACTTC
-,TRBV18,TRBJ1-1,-,CASSSLGRGDTEAFF,TGTGCCAGCTCATCATTGGGACGGGGAGACACTGAAGCTTTCTTT